A selection of T cell receptor beta chains follows, all from one sample in a study of blood T cell repertoires in COVID-19. Clones were read by immunoSEQ multiplex PCR, and TCRdb kept only the in-frame ones, dropping some. Seen here are 110,000 or so clones, around 90% observed once, and the top ten hold 7.7%. The sequenced material came from peripheral blood. These receptors originate from a human donor in a cohort sampled during active COVID-19. CDR3s include the opening cysteine and the closing phenylalanine or tryptophan. The D gene is left open where the match is weak. Clone size, where shown, is once, few, many, or a class for clones that have expanded.

d_gene,j_gene,len,v_gene,abundance,CDR3nt,CDR3aa
TRBD2,TRBJ2-1,15,TRBV5-4,.,TGTGCCAGCAGCGCAAGCTGGACTAGCGGGATTCCGCAGTTCTTC,CASSASWTSGIPQFF
.,TRBJ1-1,13,TRBV12-5,.,TGTGCTTCTTACAGGGCGGCGGATCGGGAAGCTTTCTTT,CASYRAADREAFF
.,TRBJ2-2,15,TRBV7-9,.,TGTGCCAGCAGCCCCCCCGGGACATGGCCCGGGGAGCTGTTTTTT,CASSPPGTWPGELFF
.,TRBJ2-7,13,TRBV2,.,TGTGCCAGCAGTACACTAGCTTCGGTCGAGCAGTACTTC,CASSTLASVEQYF
.,TRBJ2-7,12,TRBV5-6,.,TGTGCCAGCAGAACGGCTCAGGGGGAGCAGTACTTC,CASRTAQGEQYF
TRBD1,TRBJ1-2,19,TRBV27,.,TGTGCCAGCCGAAGATCGGGGACAGGGGGTGCTCTAGCTAACTATGGCTACACCTTC,CASRRSGTGGALANYGYTF
.,TRBJ1-1,14,TRBV19,.,TGTGCCAGTAGTATTACAGTCATGAACACTGAAGCTTTCTTT,CASSITVMNTEAFF
TRBD2,TRBJ2-2,14,TRBV10-1,.,TGCGCCAGCTTTCGGGGGGGCAGCACCGGGGAGCTGTTTTTT,CASFRGGSTGELFF
TRBD2,TRBJ2-2,18,TRBV3-1/TRBV3-2,once,TGTGCCAGCAGCTCCCGGGGTAGCGGGGGGCCCTACACCGGGGAGCTGTTTTTT,CASSSRGSGGPYTGELFF
.,TRBJ1-1,15,TRBV5-1,.,TGCGCCAGCAGCTTGGTGACTACTTCAAACACTGAAGCTTTCTTT,CASSLVTTSNTEAFF
.,TRBJ1-2,15,TRBV5-4,.,TGTGCCAGCAGCTCAAAGGGAGGGCCTTCCTATGGCTACACCTTC,CASSSKGGPSYGYTF
.,TRBJ2-2,17,TRBV10-3,.,TGTGCCATCAGTGAGTCTGCAGGGGCGACGAACACCGGGGAGCTGTTTTTT,CAISESAGATNTGELFF
.,TRBJ2-7,13,TRBV5-4,.,TGTGCCAGCAGCTTACCCCCAGAGGACGAGCAGTACTTC,CASSLPPEDEQYF
TRBD1,TRBJ1-6,16,TRBV19,.,TGTGCCAGTACCAACCGACCGGGACAGGGAAATTCACCCCTCCACTTT,CASTNRPGQGNSPLHF
.,TRBJ1-1,11,TRBV11-1,once,TGTGCCAGCAGCTTAGTCTCTGAAGCTTTCTTT,CASSLVSEAFF
TRBD1,TRBJ2-7,15,TRBV11-2,.,TGTGCCAGCAGTGCCCGGTCAGGGGGATCCTACGAGCAGTACTTC,CASSARSGGSYEQYF
.,TRBJ2-3,16,TRBV27,once,TGTGCCAGCAGTCCATACCCCTGGCGGAGCACAGATACGCAGTATTTT,CASSPYPWRSTDTQYF
TRBD1,TRBJ1-1,15,TRBV18,.,TGTGCCAGCTCACCTCCGGGACAGGGCCACACTGAAGCTTTCTTT,CASSPPGQGHTEAFF
.,TRBJ1-1,12,TRBV11-2,.,TGTGCCAGCAGCTTACGGAACACTGAAGCTTTCTTT,CASSLRNTEAFF
.,TRBJ1-6,16,TRBV5-4,.,TGTGCCAGCAGCTTGGGAGCGGGCTTGGGGAATTCACCCCTCCACTTT,CASSLGAGLGNSPLHF
.,TRBJ2-7,13,TRBV29-1,.,TGCAGCGTTAATGGAGACGGTCCCTACGAGCAGTACTTC,CSVNGDGPYEQYF
.,TRBJ1-4,15,TRBV5-4,.,TGTGCCAGCAGCTTGGTCGGGGAGATAAATGAAAAACTGTTTTTT,CASSLVGEINEKLFF
TRBD1,TRBJ1-6,14,TRBV18,few,TGTGCCAGCTCACAGGGACAGCGATATCGGGCCCTCCACTTT,CASSQGQRYRALHF
TRBD1,TRBJ1-6,14,TRBV5-4,.,TGTGCCAGCAGTCATAACAGGGGCAGGTCACCCCTCCACTTT,CASSHNRGRSPLHF
TRBD2,TRBJ2-3,15,TRBV28,.,TGTGCCAGCAGTTTACGCGGGAGTCTCAGGGATACGCAGTATTTT,CASSLRGSLRDTQYF
TRBD1,TRBJ2-2,14,TRBV11-2,.,TGTGCCACGAGCCGGGACAGGGGCACCGGGGAGCTGTTTTTT,CATSRDRGTGELFF
.,TRBJ2-7,14,TRBV25-1,.,TGTGCCAGCAGTGAAACCCGACTGACCTACGAGCAGTACTTC,CASSETRLTYEQYF
.,TRBJ1-4,14,TRBV28,.,TGTGCCAGCGGGGGGGGTCCAACTAATGAAAAACTGTTTTTT,CASGGGPTNEKLFF
TRBD1,TRBJ2-7,13,TRBV5-1,.,TGCGCCAGCAGCTTGGCCGGGACAGAAGAGCAGTACTTC,CASSLAGTEEQYF
TRBD1,TRBJ1-2,13,TRBV28,.,TGTGCCAGCAGTTCGACAGGGAACTATGGCTACACCTTC,CASSSTGNYGYTF
TRBD1,TRBJ2-3,13,TRBV19,.,TGTGCCAGTAGGGACAGGGAATTGAATACGCAGTATTTT,CASRDRELNTQYF
TRBD2,TRBJ2-3,16,TRBV4-1,.,TGCGCCAGCAGCCAAGGACTAGCGGGAATCACAGATACGCAGTATTTT,CASSQGLAGITDTQYF
.,TRBJ2-5,12,TRBV29-1,.,TGCAGCTCCGGGAGCCCCGGGGAGACCCAGTACTTC,CSSGSPGETQYF
TRBD1,TRBJ2-1,14,TRBV18,.,TGTGCCAGCTCACCTGGGACAGGGGGAGTTGAGCAGTTCTTC,CASSPGTGGVEQFF
.,TRBJ1-5,15,TRBV6-1,.,TGTGCCAGCAGTGAAAGGGGCTGGAGCAATCAGCCCCAGCATTTT,CASSERGWSNQPQHF
TRBD2,TRBJ2-5,15,TRBV11-3,.,TGTGCCAGCAGCTTGGGACTAGCGGGCTTTGAGACCCAGTACTTC,CASSLGLAGFETQYF
.,TRBJ2-7,11,TRBV28,.,TGTGCCAGCAGTGTCCAGCGCGAGCAGTACTTC,CASSVQREQYF
.,TRBJ2-7,15,TRBV7-9,.,TGTGCCAGCAACTCCGGTTGGGGGAGGTCGGGCGAGCAGTACTTC,CASNSGWGRSGEQYF
.,TRBJ2-7,15,TRBV5-4,.,TGTGCCAGCAGCAACCCGGAGGACTATTCCTACGAGCAGTACTTC,CASSNPEDYSYEQYF
.,TRBJ1-2,13,TRBV11-3,.,TGTGCCAGCAGCTCCGGAGGGTTAGAGGGCTACACCTTC,CASSSGGLEGYTF
TRBD1,TRBJ1-5,14,TRBV6-5,.,TGTGCCACAACACAGGGGGCGGGCAATCAGCCCCAGCATTTT,CATTQGAGNQPQHF
.,TRBJ2-2,14,TRBV14,.,TGTGCCAGCAGTCGGGACTTGGAGGCCGGGGAGCTGTTTTTT,CASSRDLEAGELFF